This T cell receptor beta chain was sequenced for a study of OX40 agonist ivuxolimab in advanced cancers. For context, the study as a whole: Ivuxolimab was an agonistic, fully human IgG2 monoclonal antibody directed against OX40 (CD134), a costimulatory receptor. Intravenous ivuxolimab was administered to patients every 2 weeks at six dose levels: 0.01, 0.1, 0.3, 1.5, 3 and 10 mg/kg. Of the roughly 54 patients in dose escalation, around 20 had hepatocellular carcinoma, some 15 had melanoma, 9 had renal cell carcinoma and 9 had head and neck cancer. A male proportion of roughly 85% and a mean age of 60 years, ranging from 23 to 79, were recorded for the dose-escalation cohort. Patients were allowed to have had prior anti-PD-1, anti-PD-L1 or anti-CTLA-4 therapy, and approximately 41% of the dose-escalation patients had previously received checkpoint inhibitors. Partial responses occurred in three dose-escalation patients: two with cutaneous melanoma and one with hepatocellular carcinoma. The purpose of peripheral TCRbeta sequencing was to test whether ivuxolimab changed TCR sequence diversity and led to clonal T-cell expansion. The paper reports the monotherapy dose-escalation portion (N of about 50 patients) of the phase I ivuxolimab trial.

Overall study results and their limits: Which antigens the clonally expanded peripheral T cells were specific for was not determined. On average, CD8+ T cells showed more expanded clones than CD4+ T cells after ivuxolimab. At doses of 0.1 to 3.0 mg/kg, clonal expansion of both CD4+ and CD8+ T cells in blood was seen between baseline and week 6. Low levels of normalized T-cell clonal expansion were also seen in some nonresponding patients. In the 0.1-3.0 mg/kg groups, partial responders had among the lowest normalized peripheral clonal expansion, particularly in CD8+ T cells.

To sequence the TCRbeta CDR3 region, genomic DNA was isolated from the sorted cells. The immunoSEQ Assay was used to sequence the TCRbeta CDR3 regions. TCRdb provides this immuneACCESS table in a form limited to in-frame rearrangements. Some clones are lacking; in checked studies, under half of them reflect an unresolved V gene, and why the rest are absent is not known. In all, the sample holds about 73,000 clones, and about 92% of those were seen once. Of the sample, 8% to 10% falls within the top ten clones. Patients with autoimmune disease history or receiving systemic immunosuppression were excluded from the trial. Peripheral blood for TCR sequencing was drawn from every dose cohort at baseline, at cycle 4 day 1 and at cycle 7 day 1. The samples were taken from a phase I, first-in-human, multicenter, open-label dose-escalation trial of ivuxolimab. Adults with locally advanced or metastatic head and neck squamous cell, hepatocellular, melanoma or renal cell carcinoma were enrolled in the trial. CD4+ and CD8+ T cells were sorted separately from peripheral blood before TCR sequencing.

Comment on this clone: The specificity of this receptor is unknown. No base-level quality is on record; no much larger clone is a single base apart.

The CDR3 contains 14 residues, cysteine and phenylalanine counted. Just CDR3 DNA is preserved here, 42 bases in frame from base 1. For CDR1 and CDR2, the germline V gene lists MGHRA and YSYEKL. The junction shows trimming of 1 base on V and 7 bases on J, plus 14 bases between the germline ends. Source: CD4+ or CD8+ T cells sorted from blood, taken in a trial of the OX40 agonist ivuxolimab. This TCR was sampled from an adult with an advanced solid tumor such as melanoma, head and neck, liver or kidney cancer. Here the chain combines TRBV4-1 and TRBJ2-7, with no reliable assignment of the D segment. The bases are TGCGCCAGCAGCCAAGGCCTCACCTCGGTGGAGCAGTACTTC. Its translation is CASSQGLTSVEQYF.